This T cell receptor beta chain was sequenced for a study of blood T cell repertoires in COVID-19. On the study more broadly: Acute and convalescent COVID-19 samples came from the United States, Italy and Spain. In each case, the material was cDNA or gDNA derived from T cells, B-cell-depleted T cells, or PBMCs.

Authors' methods: For nucleated cells, counts were estimated from reference gene primer amplification. Repertoires were generated with immunoSEQ multiplex PCR, while TCRdb's copy carries only in-frame clones and drops some. Clonal size and the V and J genes are those of that table, whereas D and trimming came from the DNA. The top ten clones hold 18% of a sample with 200,000 or so clones, about 88% of them seen once. V gave up 7 bases and J gave up 7 bases; unmatched junction bases: 10. CDR3 size: 14 residues. Per the germline V gene, CDR1 is SNHLY and CDR2 is FYNNEI. Specimen: peripheral blood. The TCR sequence derives from a man aged 50 to 59 with COVID-19, enrolled during active disease. This chain uses TRBV2 with TRBJ1-5, with 7 bases matching TRBD1. CDR3 nucleotide sequence: TGTGCCAGCACCGAGACAGGGCCAGGGCAGCCCCAGCATTTT. Translated, it gives CASTETGPGQPQHF. The full variable domain, completed using reference TRBV2 and TRBJ1-5, is EPEVTQTPSHQVTQMGQEVILRCVPISNHLYFYWYRQILGQKVEFLVSFYNNEISEKSEIFDDQFSVERPDGSNFTLKIRSTKLEDSAMYFCASTETGPGQPQHFGDGTRLSIL.